These 22 T cell receptor beta chains were sequenced from one sample in a study of blood T cell repertoires in COVID-19. The protocol was immunoSEQ multiplex PCR, while the TCRdb copy is restricted to in-frame clones and leaves out a portion. The sample includes roughly 120,000 clones, 55% to 75% of them seen just once. The sample consisted of peripheral blood. These receptors originate from a human donor with acute or convalescent COVID-19. The donor label of this sample is uncertain.

The rearrangement links TRBV5-5 to TRBJ1-6; TRBD1 might be the D (6 bases). Germline V CDR1 and CDR2: SGHKS, YYEKEE (reference sequence). V was trimmed by 4 bases and J by 8 bases, leaving 13 bases between them. The CDR3 consists of 14 residues. The CDR3 loop reads CASSRGARDSPLHF. For the CDR3, the DNA is TGTGCCAGCAGCCGGGGGGCGCGGGATTCACCCCTCCACTTT.

The chain couples TRBV28 to TRBJ1-6; D uncertain. With 3 bases removed from V and 0 bases from J, the gap between germline ends came to 6 bases. The germline V gene has CDR1 MDHEN and CDR2 SYDVKM. CDR3 size: 15 residues. CDR3 bases: TGTGCCAGCAGTTTCGGGAACTCCTATAATTCACCCCTCCACTTT. It yields the protein CASSFGNSYNSPLHF.

The chain employs TRBV15 and TRBJ2-7, with 8 positions matching TRBD1. Germline-derived CDR1 and CDR2 are LNHNV and YYDKDF (reference sequence). Trimming at V came to 1 base and at J to 7 bases, leaving 18 bases not matched to a gene. This CDR3 is built from 18 residues. CDR3 sequence (DNA): TGTGCCACCAGCAGAGGGCCTCCCGGGACAGGTCCCTCGATGGAGCAGTACTTC. This codes for CATSRGPPGTGPSMEQYF.

The V call is TRBV3-1 (or the pseudogene TRBV3-2), the J call TRBJ2-1, with a weak D call TRBD1 (6 bases). The germline V gene encodes CDR1 LGHDT and CDR2 YNNKEL (reference sequence). The CDR3 totals 18 residues. V was pared by 0 bases and J by 6 bases, with 21 bases between. CDR3 nucleotides: TGTGCCAGCAGCCAAGAAGCCCGGTGGCAGGGGTCCATCAATGAGCAGTTCTTC. Protein: CASSQEARWQGSINEQFF.

The V and J genes are TRBV2 and TRBJ2-5, with 9 nucleotides matching TRBD2. The CDR3 is made up of 17 amino acids. Looked up from germline, CDR1 is SNHLY and CDR2 is FYNNEI. V shed 3 bases, J shed 6 bases, and the junction held 14 bases outside the gene matches. The CDR3 DNA is TGTGCCAGCAGTGATGTTTTGGGCGGGGGGGCCCTTCAGACCCAGTACTTC. This encodes CASSDVLGGGALQTQYF.

V usage is TRBV5-5 and J usage is TRBJ1-2; D call uncertain. The V end was cut by 1 base, the J end by 8 bases, with 12 bases between. The CDR3 has 13 amino acids. Germline V gene sequence: CDR1 SGHKS, CDR2 YYEKEE (reference sequence). CDR3 region: CASSLRGGGGYTF. The CDR3 DNA reads TGTGCCAGCAGCTTGCGGGGAGGAGGAGGCTACACCTTC.

The chain carries TRBV27 and TRBJ2-1; 15 nucleotides line up with TRBD2. Trimming cost V 8 bases and J 8 bases; bases outside gene matches: 10. The germline gives CDR1 MNHEY, CDR2 SMNVEV (reference sequence). CDR3 length: 16 residues. The CDR3 bases are TGTGCCAGCGGGTCGGGACTAGCGGGGGGCCTACATGAGCAGTTCTTC. Protein sequence: CASGSGLAGGLHEQFF.

J is TRBJ1-4 and V is TRBV10-3; D gene ambiguous. The germline gives CDR1 ENHRY, CDR2 SYGVKD. V shed 3 bases and J shed 6 bases, with 8 bases lying between them. The CDR3 runs 13 residues. CDR3 in amino acids: CAISDRGDEKLFF. In DNA, the CDR3 is TGTGCCATCAGTGACCGGGGAGATGAAAAACTGTTTTTT.

V gene TRBV3-1 (or the pseudogene TRBV3-2) combines with J gene TRBJ2-7; no firm D call. The V and J ends lost 2 bases and 4 bases respectively, with 6 bases between them. CDR3 size: 12 residues. Germline V gene lookup returns CDR1 LGHDT and CDR2 YNNKEL (reference sequence). CDR3 sequence: CASSQSTYEQYF. The CDR3 DNA sequence: TGTGCCAGCAGCCAATCGACTTACGAGCAGTACTTC.

This rearrangement joins TRBV30 to TRBJ1-2; D may be TRBD1 (5 bases). In germline, CDR1 is GTSNPN, CDR2 SVGIG (reference sequence). The CDR3 has 12 amino acids. The V end lost 6 bases, the J end lost 7 bases, and 15 bases lay between the germline ends. CDR3 residues: CACTRGRAGYTF. The CDR3 nucleotides are TGTGCCTGCACCCGTGGCAGGGCTGGCTACACCTTC.

The rearrangement uses TRBV7-8 and TRBJ1-5; D not resolved. This CDR3 is 16 amino acids long. V was trimmed by 5 bases and J by 3 bases, leaving 17 bases between them. The germline V gene has CDR1 SGHVS and CDR2 FQNEAQ. The CDR3 here is CASSPDSPRNNQPQHF. CDR3 in DNA: TGTGCCAGCAGCCCAGACTCTCCCCGGAACAATCAGCCCCAGCATTTT.

The chain has TRBV21-1 and TRBJ2-5; TRBD1, as called in the table, went unchecked against the DNA. TRBV21-1 is marked as a pseudogene. The CDR3 contains 16 residues. The CDR3 is CASSLKGGCKGETQYF. The CDR3 region has the DNA TGTGCCAGCAGCCTTAAGGGCGGCTGCAAGGGGGAGACCCAGTACTTC.

In this sample, this clone turned up once. This chain links TRBV6-5 with TRBJ2-7; 11 bases match TRBD2. The CDR3 has 15 amino acids. J lost 4 bases, V lost 6 bases, and 8 bases had no gene match. Germline assignment: CDR1 MNHEY and CDR2 SVGAGI. The CDR3 is CASSPRLAGLYEQYF. Written as DNA, the CDR3 is TGTGCCAGCAGCCCCCGACTAGCGGGGTTGTACGAGCAGTACTTC.

J is TRBJ1-5 and V is TRBV4-1, with 8 bases that match TRBD1. Germline V gene data show CDR1 as MGHRA and CDR2 as YSYEKL. The ends lost 5 bases at V and 6 bases at J; junction bases unmatched: 9. This CDR3 has 15 amino acids. The CDR3 coding sequence is TGCGCCAGCAGCGTCAGACAGGGGTCCGGTCAGCCCCAGCATTTT. This translates into CASSVRQGSGQPQHF.

This chain connects TRBV27 to TRBJ1-6, with D perhaps TRBD1 (5 bases). The CDR3 totals 16 residues. V was shortened by 6 bases and J by 2 bases, with 14 bases between the two germline ends. Per the germline V gene, CDR1 is MNHEY and CDR2 is SMNVEV (reference sequence). The CDR3 DNA reads TGTGCCAGCAGAGGGGCCACCAGTACCTATAATTCACCCCTCCACTTT. The encoded protein is CASRGATSTYNSPLHF.

CDR3 protein: CASSSQDSYNEQFF. CDR3 coding DNA: TGTGCCAGCAGCTCACAGGATTCCTACAATGAGCAGTTCTTC. The chain carries TRBV7-9 and TRBJ2-1; tentatively, D is TRBD1 (5 bases). Trimming removed 4 bases from V and 1 base from J, with 8 bases in between. CDR3 length equals 14 residues. Per the germline V gene, CDR1 is SEHNR and CDR2 is FQNEAQ (reference sequence).

This chain uses TRBV7-9 with TRBJ2-1, with D perhaps TRBD1 (6 bases). This CDR3 is 15 amino acids long. In germline, CDR1 is SEHNR, CDR2 FQNEAQ (reference sequence). Trimming stripped 3 bases from V and 5 bases from J, with 14 bases between. CDR3 DNA sequence: TGTGCCAGCAGCTTCAGACAGGTGGGGAACAATGAGCAGTTCTTC. Protein product: CASSFRQVGNNEQFF.

The V gene is TRBV5-4, the J gene TRBJ2-2; maybe TRBD2 (6 bases). The CDR3 extends over 14 amino acids. Germline V gene sequence: CDR1 SGHNT, CDR2 YYREEE (reference sequence). V was shortened by 4 bases and J by 2 bases, with 9 bases between the two germline ends. This CDR3 reads CASSPGLNTGELFF. CDR3 bases: TGTGCCAGCAGCCCGGGACTTAACACCGGGGAGCTGTTTTTT. Variable domain in full (rest from reference TRBV5-4 and TRBJ2-2): ETGVTQSPTHLIKTRGQQVTLRCSSQSGHNTVSWYQQALGQGPQFIFQYYREEENGRGNFPPRFSGLQFPNYSSELNVNALELDDSALYLCASSPGLNTGELFFGEGSRLTVL.

The rearrangement uses TRBV6-2 or TRBV6-3 and TRBJ1-1; D is possibly TRBD1 (6 bases). The CDR3 has 14 amino acids. In germline, CDR1 is MNHEY, CDR2 SVGEGT. The V end was cut by 4 bases, the J end by 7 bases, with 16 bases between. In DNA form, the CDR3 reads TGTGCCAGCAGTTCCGAGGGGACACCCCTTGAAGCTTTCTTT. It is translated as CASSSEGTPLEAFF.

The table lists this clone with a few counts. The CDR3 DNA reads TGTGCCAGCAGCTTAAGGGAGGGAAAGGGTGGCTACACCTTC. Its translation: CASSLREGKGGYTF. V and J are TRBV7-2 and TRBJ1-2; D gene uncertain. The V end was cut by 2 bases, the J end by 7 bases, with 14 bases between. From germline, CDR1 is SGHTA and CDR2 FQGNSA. The CDR3 length is 14 residues.

This chain uses TRBV15 with TRBJ1-1, with TRBD1 matching 10 bases. The CDR3 consists of 15 residues. Germline-derived CDR1 and CDR2 are LNHNV and YYDKDF (reference sequence). The V gene end was trimmed by 3 bases and the J gene end by 5 bases; junction bases not matched to a gene: 6. The CDR3, as DNA: TGTGCCACCAGCAGTGAGGACAGGGGGAATACTGAAGCTTTCTTT. Translation: CATSSEDRGNTEAFF.

The genes are TRBV18 and TRBJ2-5, with 7 positions matching TRBD2. This CDR3 is 17 amino acids long. Looked up from germline, CDR1 is KGHSH and CDR2 is LQKENI. Losses at the gene ends were 2 bases for V and 5 bases for J; bases not matched to a gene: 14. The CDR3: CASSPRRLREVGETQYF. In nucleotides, the CDR3 is TGTGCCAGCTCACCAAGGAGGTTACGGGAGGTGGGTGAGACCCAGTACTTC.